The clone carrying this T cell receptor beta chain was counted a single time. What it binds is not known. The identical CDR3 is also encoded by other nucleotide sequences in the sample. Libraries were prepared by immunoSEQ multiplex PCR; TCRdb keeps only in-frame clonotypes and omits some of them. This table holds under 20,000 clones, around 95% found once. The data stem from a study of graft-versus-host responses after intestinal transplantation. Study-wide results and limits: Early post-transplant HvG declines showed an association with peak circulating GvH clone levels. Marrow from the recipient contained GvH clones, some of which had appeared first in ileum or blood.

The material was PBMCs, obtained 23 days after intestinal transplant. The clonotype was recovered from a human patient who received an intestinal transplant, so some T cells may come from the graft donor.

CDR3 nucleotides: TGTGCCAGTAGTATAACCGGCAGGGAGAACACTGAAGCTTTCTTT. Translation: CASSITGRENTEAFF. The V gene is TRBV19, the J gene TRBJ1-1; tentatively, D is TRBD1 (5 bases). Germline V CDR1 and CDR2: LNHDA, SQIVND (reference sequence). V was clipped by 2 bases and J by 1 base, with 11 bases between them. The CDR3 covers 15 residues.